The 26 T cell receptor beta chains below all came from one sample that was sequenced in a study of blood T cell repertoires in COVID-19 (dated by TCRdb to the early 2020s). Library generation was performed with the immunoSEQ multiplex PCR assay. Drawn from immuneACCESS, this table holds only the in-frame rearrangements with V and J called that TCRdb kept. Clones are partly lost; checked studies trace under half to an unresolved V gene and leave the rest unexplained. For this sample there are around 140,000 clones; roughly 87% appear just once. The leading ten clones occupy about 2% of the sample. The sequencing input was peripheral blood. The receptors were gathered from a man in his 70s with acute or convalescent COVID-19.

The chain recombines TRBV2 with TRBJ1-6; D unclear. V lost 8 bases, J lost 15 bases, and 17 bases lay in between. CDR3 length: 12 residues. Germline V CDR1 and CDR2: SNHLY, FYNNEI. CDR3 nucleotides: TGTGCCAGCCGGGTCCTCTCCATCAACCTCCACTTT. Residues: CASRVLSINLHF.

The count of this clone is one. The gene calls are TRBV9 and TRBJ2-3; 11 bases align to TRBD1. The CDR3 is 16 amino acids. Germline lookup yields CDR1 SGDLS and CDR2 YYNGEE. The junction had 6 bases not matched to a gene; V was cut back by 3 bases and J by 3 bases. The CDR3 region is CASSGRTGGATDTQYF. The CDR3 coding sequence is TGTGCCAGCAGCGGACGGACAGGGGGCGCGACAGATACGCAGTATTTT.

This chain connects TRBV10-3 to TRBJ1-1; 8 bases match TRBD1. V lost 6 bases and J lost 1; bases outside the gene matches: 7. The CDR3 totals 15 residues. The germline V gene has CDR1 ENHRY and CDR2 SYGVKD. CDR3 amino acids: CAISQTGAKNTEAFF. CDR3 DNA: TGTGCCATCAGCCAGACAGGGGCGAAGAACACTGAAGCTTTCTTT.

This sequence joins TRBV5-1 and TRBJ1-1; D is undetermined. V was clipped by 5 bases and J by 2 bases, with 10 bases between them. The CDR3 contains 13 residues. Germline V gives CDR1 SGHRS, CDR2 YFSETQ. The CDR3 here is CASRDLLNTEAFF. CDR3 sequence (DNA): TGCGCCAGCAGGGACTTACTAAACACTGAAGCTTTCTTT.

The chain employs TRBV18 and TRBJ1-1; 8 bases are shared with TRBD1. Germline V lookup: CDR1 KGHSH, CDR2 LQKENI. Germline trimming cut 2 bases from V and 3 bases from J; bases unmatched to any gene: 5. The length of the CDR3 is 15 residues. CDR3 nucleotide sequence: TGTGCCAGCTCACCAGGGGCCAGGGGGCACACTGAAGCTTTCTTT. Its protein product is CASSPGARGHTEAFF.

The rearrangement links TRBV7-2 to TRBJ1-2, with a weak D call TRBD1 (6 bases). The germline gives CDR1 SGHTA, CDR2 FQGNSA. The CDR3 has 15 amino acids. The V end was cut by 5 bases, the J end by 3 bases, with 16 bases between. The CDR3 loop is CASSPLDSIDYGYTF. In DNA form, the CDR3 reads TGTGCCAGCAGCCCCCTGGACAGCATTGACTATGGCTACACCTTC. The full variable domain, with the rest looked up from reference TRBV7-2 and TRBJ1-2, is GAGVSQSPSNKVTEKGKDVELRCDPISGHTALYWYRQSLGQGLEFLIYFQGNSAPDKSGLPSDRFSAERTGGSVSTLTIQRTQQEDSAVYLCASSPLDSIDYGYTFGSGTRLTVV.

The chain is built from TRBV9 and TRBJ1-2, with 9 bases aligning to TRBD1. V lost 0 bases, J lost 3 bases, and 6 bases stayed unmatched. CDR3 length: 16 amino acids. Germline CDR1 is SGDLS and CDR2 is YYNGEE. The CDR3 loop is CASSVEGTGSYYGYTF. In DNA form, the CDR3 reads TGTGCCAGCAGCGTAGAAGGGACAGGGTCCTACTATGGCTACACCTTC.

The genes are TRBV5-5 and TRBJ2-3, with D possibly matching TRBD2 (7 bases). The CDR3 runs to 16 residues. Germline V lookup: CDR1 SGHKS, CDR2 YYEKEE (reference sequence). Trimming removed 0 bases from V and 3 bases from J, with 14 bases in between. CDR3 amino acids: CASSLAKGGGTDTQYF. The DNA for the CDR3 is TGTGCCAGCAGCTTGGCCAAGGGAGGGGGTACAGATACGCAGTATTTT.

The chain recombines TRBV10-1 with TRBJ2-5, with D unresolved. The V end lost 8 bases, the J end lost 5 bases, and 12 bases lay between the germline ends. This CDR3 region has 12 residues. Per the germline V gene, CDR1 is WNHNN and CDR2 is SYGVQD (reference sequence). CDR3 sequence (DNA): TGCGCCAGCGAACCGACGGAGGAGACCCAGTACTTC. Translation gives CASEPTEETQYF.

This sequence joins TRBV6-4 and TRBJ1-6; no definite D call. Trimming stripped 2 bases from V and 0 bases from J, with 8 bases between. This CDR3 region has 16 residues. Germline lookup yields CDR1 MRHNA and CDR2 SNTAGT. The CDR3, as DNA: TGTGCCAGCAGTGACCAACCTAGCTCCTATAATTCACCCCTCCACTTT. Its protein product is CASSDQPSSYNSPLHF.

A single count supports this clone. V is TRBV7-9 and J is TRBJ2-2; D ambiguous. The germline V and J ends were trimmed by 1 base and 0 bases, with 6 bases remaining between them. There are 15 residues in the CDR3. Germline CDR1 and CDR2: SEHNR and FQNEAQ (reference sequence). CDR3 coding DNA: TGTGCCAGCAGCTTAGTCGCGTCGAACACCGGGGAGCTGTTTTTT. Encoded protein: CASSLVASNTGELFF.

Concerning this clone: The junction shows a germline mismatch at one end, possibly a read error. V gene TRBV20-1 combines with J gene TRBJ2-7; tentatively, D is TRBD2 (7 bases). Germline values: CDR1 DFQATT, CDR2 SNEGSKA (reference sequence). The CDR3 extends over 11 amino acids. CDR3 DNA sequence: TGCAGTGCTAGCGGGGGGCCCTCTACCCACTTC. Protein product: CSASGGPSTHF.

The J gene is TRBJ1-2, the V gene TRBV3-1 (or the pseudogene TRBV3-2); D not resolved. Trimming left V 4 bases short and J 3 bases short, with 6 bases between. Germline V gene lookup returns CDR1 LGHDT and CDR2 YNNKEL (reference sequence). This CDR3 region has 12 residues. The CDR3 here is CASSRSDYGYTF. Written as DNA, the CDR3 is TGTGCCAGCAGCCGCTCGGACTATGGCTACACCTTC.

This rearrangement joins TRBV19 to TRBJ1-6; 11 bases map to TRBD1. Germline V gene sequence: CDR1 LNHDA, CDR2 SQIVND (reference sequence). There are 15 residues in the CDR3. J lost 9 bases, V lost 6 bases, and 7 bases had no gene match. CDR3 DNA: TGTGCCAGTAGCTTCGGACAGGGGGCTCGTTCACCCCTCCACTTT. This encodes CASSFGQGARSPLHF.

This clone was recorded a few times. The CDR3 is CASSPDRMKYF. The CDR3, as DNA: TGTGCCAGCAGCCCGGACAGGATGAAGTACTTC. The chain links TRBV7-9 to TRBJ2-4; TRBD1 matches at 7 bases. CDR3 length: 11 residues. From germline, CDR1 is SEHNR and CDR2 FQNEAQ (reference sequence). Germline trimming cut 5 bases from V and 14 bases from J; bases unmatched to any gene: 6.

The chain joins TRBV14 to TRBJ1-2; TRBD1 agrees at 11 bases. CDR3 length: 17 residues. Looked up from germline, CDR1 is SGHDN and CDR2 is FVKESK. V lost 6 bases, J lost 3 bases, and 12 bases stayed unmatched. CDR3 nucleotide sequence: TGTGCCAGCAGTCTCCTCGGACAGGGGGCGAGAGACTATGGCTACACCTTC. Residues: CASSLLGQGARDYGYTF.

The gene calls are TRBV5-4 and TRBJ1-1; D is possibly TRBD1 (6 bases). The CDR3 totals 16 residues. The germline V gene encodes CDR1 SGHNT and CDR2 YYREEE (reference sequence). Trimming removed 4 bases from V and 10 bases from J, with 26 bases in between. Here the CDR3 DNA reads TGTGCCAGCAGCCCCCCCCCGGGGGGCGCGGGTAGTAGAGCTTTCTTT. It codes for CASSPPPGGAGSRAFF.

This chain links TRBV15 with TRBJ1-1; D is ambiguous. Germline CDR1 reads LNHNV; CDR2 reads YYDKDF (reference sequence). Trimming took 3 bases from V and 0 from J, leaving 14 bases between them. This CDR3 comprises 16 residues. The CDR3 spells CATSSSGVRLNTEAFF. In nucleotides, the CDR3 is TGTGCCACCAGCAGTTCTGGTGTCAGGCTGAACACTGAAGCTTTCTTT.

The CDR3 DNA follows: TGTGCCAGCAGCTCGCGGACCTCGTCCTTCAGGGATAATGAAAAACTGTTTTTT. Translating gives CASSSRTSSFRDNEKLFF. The chain combines TRBV11-2 with TRBJ1-4, with D maybe TRBD1 (5 bases). The germline V gene has CDR1 SGHAT and CDR2 FQNNGV. V was pared by 4 bases and J by 4 bases, with 22 bases between. The CDR3 has 18 residues.

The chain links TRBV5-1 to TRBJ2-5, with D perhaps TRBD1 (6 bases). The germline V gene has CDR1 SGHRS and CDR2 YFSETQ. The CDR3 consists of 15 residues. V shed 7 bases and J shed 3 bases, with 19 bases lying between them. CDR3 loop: CASGEGVRREETQYF. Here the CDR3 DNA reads TGCGCCAGCGGAGAGGGGGTTCGGCGAGAAGAGACCCAGTACTTC.

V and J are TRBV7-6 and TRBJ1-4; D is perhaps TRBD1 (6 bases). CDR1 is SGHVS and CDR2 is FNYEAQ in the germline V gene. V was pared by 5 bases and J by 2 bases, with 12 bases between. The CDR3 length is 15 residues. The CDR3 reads CASSQGTATNEKLFF. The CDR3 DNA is TGTGCCAGCAGCCAGGGGACGGCTACTAATGAAAAACTGTTTTTT.

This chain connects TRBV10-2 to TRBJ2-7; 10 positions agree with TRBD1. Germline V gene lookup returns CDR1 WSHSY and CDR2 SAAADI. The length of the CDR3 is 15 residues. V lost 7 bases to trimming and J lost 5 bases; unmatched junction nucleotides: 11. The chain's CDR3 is CASTHPGTGVDEQYF. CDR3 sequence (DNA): TGCGCCAGCACTCACCCCGGGACAGGGGTCGACGAGCAGTACTTC.

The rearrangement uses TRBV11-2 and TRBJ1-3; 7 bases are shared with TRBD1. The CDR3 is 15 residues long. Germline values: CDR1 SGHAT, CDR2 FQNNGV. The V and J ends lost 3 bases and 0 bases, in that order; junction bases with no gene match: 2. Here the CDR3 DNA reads TGTGCCAGCAGCTTCAGGGGGGACTCTGGAAACACCATATATTTT. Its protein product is CASSFRGDSGNTIYF.

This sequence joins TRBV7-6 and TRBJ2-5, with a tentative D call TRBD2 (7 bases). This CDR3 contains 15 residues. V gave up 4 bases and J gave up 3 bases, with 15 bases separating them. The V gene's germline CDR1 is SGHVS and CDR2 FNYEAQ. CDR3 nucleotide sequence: TGTGCCAGCAGCTGGGGGGGGACACCCGAAGAGACCCAGTACTTC. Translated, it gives CASSWGGTPEETQYF.

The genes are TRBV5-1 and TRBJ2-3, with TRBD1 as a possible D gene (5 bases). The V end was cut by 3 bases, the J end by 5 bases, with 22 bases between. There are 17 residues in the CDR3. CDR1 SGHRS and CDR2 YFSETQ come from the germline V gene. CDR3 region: CASSYTGMGSAVDTQYF. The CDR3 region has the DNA TGCGCCAGCAGCTATACAGGAATGGGCTCTGCGGTAGATACGCAGTATTTT.

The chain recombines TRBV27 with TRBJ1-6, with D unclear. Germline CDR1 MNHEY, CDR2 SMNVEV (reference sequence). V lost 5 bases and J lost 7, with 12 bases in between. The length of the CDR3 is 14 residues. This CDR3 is CASSPGGNNSPLHF. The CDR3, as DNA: TGTGCCAGCAGTCCAGGTGGAAACAATTCACCCCTCCACTTT.